Below are 25 T cell receptor beta chains sequenced from a single sample in a study of response to subunit inactivated influenza vaccine. Using its own MiXCR run on the RT-PCR reads, TCRdb lists one record per CDR3 protein. The sample shows more than 550,000 distinct CDR3 sequences, approximately 10% of them seen only once. The same data also went into a second study, on T cells expressing NK-cell markers. That paper states: 5'RACE template switching with UMIs generated TCR beta cDNA.

The sample consisted of PBMCs from blood, taken on the day of vaccination. The receptors derive from a man over 45 who received an inactivated influenza vaccine.

This clonotype was counted between two and nine times. The chain couples TRBV25-1 to TRBJ1-4; D gene uncertain. Trimming pared 1 base from V and 0 bases from J, leaving 3 bases between. CDR1 MGHDK and CDR2 SYGVNS come from the germline V gene. This CDR3 comprises 14 residues. CDR3 loop: CASSELATNEKLFF. CDR3 nucleotide sequence: TGTGCCAGCAGTGAATTGGCAACTAATGAAAAACTGTTTTTT.

A few counts support this clonotype. This chain joins TRBV21-1 and TRBJ2-7; the DNA was not used to check the table's D call, TRBD1. TRBV21-1 is a pseudogene. The CDR3 is 16 amino acids. CDR3 DNA: TGTGCCAGCTCCTATCCGCGGGGGTGGTGGCCCTACGAGCAGTACTTC. Translation gives CASSYPRGWWPYEQYF.

The rearrangement links TRBV7-9 to TRBJ1-3; D possibly corresponds to TRBD1 (6 bases). V was shortened by 6 bases and J by 2 bases, with 14 bases between the two germline ends. The germline gives CDR1 SEHNR, CDR2 FQNEAQ (reference sequence). This CDR3 comprises 15 residues. CDR3 in amino acids: CASRKLRGTGNTIYF. The CDR3 DNA is TGTGCCAGCAGAAAATTAAGGGGGACTGGAAACACCATATATTTT.

This chain uses TRBV6-2 or TRBV6-3 with TRBJ2-5, with a possible D match to TRBD2 (6 bases). Between the trimmed V and J ends, which lost 7 bases and 5 bases, there was a span of 14 bases. CDR1 and CDR2 (germline): MNHEY, SVGEGT. The CDR3 loop spans 13 amino acids. The CDR3 DNA follows: TGTGCCAGCACCCGGGAGCCCTGGGAGACCCAGTACTTC. It specifies CASTREPWETQYF.

The chain couples TRBV7-2 to TRBJ2-5; 7 bases match TRBD1. The V gene's germline CDR1 is SGHTA and CDR2 FQGNSA. V shed 2 bases and J 2 bases; nucleotides not matched to a gene: 5. This CDR3 contains 15 residues. CDR3 protein: CASSLNRGLQETQYF. In DNA, the CDR3 is TGTGCCAGCAGCTTAAACAGGGGCCTACAAGAGACCCAGTACTTC.

The chain links TRBV5-1 to TRBJ2-1; 9 bases match TRBD1. The ends lost 3 bases at V and 2 bases at J; junction bases unmatched: 6. The CDR3 runs to 16 residues. Germline V gene data show CDR1 as SGHRS and CDR2 as YFSETQ. The CDR3 DNA follows: TGCGCCAGCAGCTCCGGAACAGGGGGCACCTACAATGAGCAGTTCTTC. It translates to CASSSGTGGTYNEQFF.

This clonotype occurred a few times. The V and J genes are TRBV12-3 or TRBV12-4 and TRBJ2-1; TRBD2 matches 7 bases. V lost 4 bases to trimming and J lost 8 bases; unmatched junction nucleotides: 11. There are 15 residues in the CDR3. CDR3 in DNA: TGTGCCAGCAGTTCCTACTCCGGGACTACAGATGAGCAGTTCTTC. It translates to CASSSYSGTTDEQFF.

CDR3 residues: CASSLSTGRGTQYF. The DNA of the CDR3 is TGTGCCAGCAGTTTATCGACTGGCAGAGGGACCCAGTACTTC. The V call is TRBV27, the J call TRBJ2-5; D unresolved. Trimming took 0 bases from V and 7 from J, leaving 12 bases between them. The germline V gene encodes CDR1 MNHEY and CDR2 SMNVEV (reference sequence). The CDR3 has 14 amino acids.

This clonotype was detected ten times or more. The chain carries TRBV14 and TRBJ2-7; no firm D call. In germline, CDR1 is SGHDN, CDR2 FVKESK. V gave up 6 bases and J gave up 3 bases, with 21 bases separating them. The CDR3 is 16 residues long. The CDR3, as DNA: TGTGCCAGCAGTCCTCAGTACTTGACATGGGACTACGAGCAGTACTTC. It encodes CASSPQYLTWDYEQYF.

Written as DNA, the CDR3 is TGTGCCAGCAGTTACTCAGGTCCCTCCTACAATGAGCAGTTCTTC. As protein: CASSYSGPSYNEQFF. The V call is TRBV6-5, the J call TRBJ2-1; D gene ambiguous. CDR1 and CDR2 from the germline V gene are MNHEY and SVGAGI. The CDR3 covers 15 residues. V lost 0 bases and J 0 bases, leaving 6 bases between the germline ends.

This clonotype was observed a handful of times. V usage is TRBV7-2 and J usage is TRBJ1-1; 8 positions match TRBD1. Germline CDR1 is SGHTA and CDR2 is FQGNSA. The CDR3 length is 15 residues. V trimming: 7 bases; J trimming: 7 bases; junction bases outside the gene matches: 14. The CDR3 loop reads CASTRGRGLEGEAFF. In nucleotides, the CDR3 is TGTGCCAGCACCCGGGGCAGGGGGCTGGAGGGTGAAGCTTTCTTT.

This clonotype was picked up a small number of times. The V and J genes are TRBV29-1 and TRBJ2-7; TRBD1 is a possible D gene (5 bases). Germline CDR1 is SQVTM and CDR2 is ANQGSEA. V was clipped by 4 bases and J by 5 bases, with 12 bases between them. The CDR3 sequence is 12 residues long. The CDR3 nucleotides read TGCAGCGTTGGGCGGAAGGGGCACGAGCAGTACTTC. Amino acid sequence: CSVGRKGHEQYF.

This clonotype was recorded a few times. This chain links TRBV11-2 with TRBJ2-1; tentatively, D is TRBD1 (6 bases). The V and J ends lost 5 bases and 13 bases respectively, with 12 bases between them. The CDR3 runs 11 residues. In germline, CDR1 is SGHAT, CDR2 FQNNGV. As DNA, the CDR3 is TGTGCCAGCAGCGTAAACAGGGACCAGTTCTTC. This sequence encodes CASSVNRDQFF.

The chain carries TRBV15 and TRBJ2-3; D is undetermined. Germline V lookup: CDR1 LNHNV, CDR2 YYDKDF (reference sequence). V was trimmed by 3 bases and J by 6 bases, leaving 7 bases between them. This CDR3 has 12 residues. DNA of the CDR3: TGTGCCACCAGCAGGCCCGTGGATACGCAGTATTTT. Its translation is CATSRPVDTQYF.

This chain links TRBV5-1 with TRBJ2-5; D remains unclear. Trimming stripped 6 bases from V and 9 bases from J, with 18 bases between. This CDR3 has 13 residues. Germline loops: CDR1 SGHRS, CDR2 YFSETQ. The CDR3 protein is CASKWDVAPPQYF. The CDR3 DNA sequence: TGCGCCAGCAAATGGGATGTTGCTCCCCCCCAGTACTTC.

The V call is TRBV5-1, the J call TRBJ2-7; D perhaps matches TRBD2 (6 bases). The CDR3 is 15 amino acids. Trimming shortened V by 5 bases and J by 3 bases, and 18 bases separated the two germline ends. In germline, CDR1 is SGHRS, CDR2 YFSETQ. CDR3 nucleotides: TGCGCCAGCAGGGGCCCAGCGGGCGGGAACTACGAGCAGTACTTC. It encodes CASRGPAGGNYEQYF.

The chain is built from TRBV9 and TRBJ2-1; D might be TRBD1 (6 bases). CDR1 and CDR2 (germline): SGDLS, YYNGEE. This CDR3 has 16 amino acids. The V end was cut by 0 bases, the J end by 0 bases, with 10 bases between. CDR3 residues: CASSVGDTSSYNEQFF. CDR3 sequence (DNA): TGTGCCAGCAGCGTAGGGGACACGAGCTCCTACAATGAGCAGTTCTTC.

This clonotype has just a few counts. The chain has TRBV18 and TRBJ1-1; 7 bases map to TRBD1. V shed 1 base and J 4 bases; nucleotides not matched to a gene: 12. This CDR3 is 17 amino acids long. Germline V CDR1 and CDR2: KGHSH, LQKENI. Written as DNA, the CDR3 is TGTGCCAGCTCACCACGTCAGGGAAAATCAGGGGGCACTGAAGCTTTCTTT. This codes for CASSPRQGKSGGTEAFF.

The chain employs TRBV15 and TRBJ2-2, with TRBD1 matching 9 bases. The junction had 1 base not matched to a gene; V was cut back by 1 base and J by 7 bases. From germline, CDR1 is LNHNV and CDR2 YYDKDF (reference sequence). The CDR3 consists of 14 residues. This CDR3 is CATSRGQGGGELFF. CDR3 bases: TGTGCCACCAGCAGAGGACAGGGGGGCGGGGAGCTGTTTTTT.

The chain uses TRBV5-4 and TRBJ2-1, with TRBD1 matching 9 bases. This CDR3 contains 21 residues. Germline V gene sequence: CDR1 SGHNT, CDR2 YYREEE (reference sequence). Trimming at V came to 0 bases and at J to 0 bases, leaving 16 bases not matched to a gene. CDR3 protein: CASSLGSGQGWAETSYNEQFF. The CDR3 nucleotides are TGTGCCAGCAGCTTGGGTTCGGGACAGGGATGGGCGGAAACCTCCTACAATGAGCAGTTCTTC.

This chain joins TRBV5-1 and TRBJ2-5; 8 bases fit TRBD1. Trimming took 5 bases from V and 4 from J; bases not matched to a gene: 10. The germline CDR1 and CDR2 sequences are SGHRS and YFSETQ. This CDR3 spans 15 amino acids. Here the CDR3 DNA reads TGCGCCAGCAGGGCAGGACAGGGAATGGGAGAGACCCAGTACTTC. Protein: CASRAGQGMGETQYF.

At least ten counts were recorded for this clonotype. The chain has TRBV7-2 and TRBJ1-1; D remains ambiguous. V lost 6 bases, J lost 0 bases, and 8 bases lay in between. This CDR3 has 13 residues. Germline V gene sequence: CDR1 SGHTA, CDR2 FQGNSA. The CDR3 protein is CASSFSMNTEAFF. DNA for the CDR3: TGTGCCAGCAGTTTCTCTATGAACACTGAAGCTTTCTTT.

This clonotype occurred a few times. This rearrangement joins TRBV7-9 to TRBJ1-1; 9 positions match TRBD1. The V gene's germline CDR1 is SEHNR and CDR2 FQNEAQ (reference sequence). V trimming: 5 bases; J trimming: 3 bases; junction bases outside the gene matches: 4. The CDR3 totals 14 residues. In DNA form, the CDR3 reads TGTGCCAGCAGCAACCGGGACAGGGACACTGAAGCTTTCTTT. Its translation: CASSNRDRDTEAFF.

This clonotype has just a few counts. The V gene is TRBV12-3 or TRBV12-4, the J gene TRBJ2-5; 7 bases align to TRBD2. V lost 6 bases, J lost 2 bases, and 9 bases stayed unmatched. The CDR3 contains 15 residues. This chain's CDR3 is CASSRGDEPQETQYF. The CDR3 DNA is TGTGCCAGCAGCCGGGGGGACGAACCTCAAGAGACCCAGTACTTC.

The chain is built from TRBV5-1 and TRBJ1-2; D unclear. Germline CDR1 SGHRS, CDR2 YFSETQ. Trimming took 4 bases from V and 4 from J, leaving 14 bases between them. The CDR3 loop spans 14 amino acids. The CDR3 sequence is CASSPTAASYGYTF. Here the CDR3 DNA reads TGCGCCAGCAGCCCGACGGCGGCGAGCTATGGCTACACCTTC.